This entry concerns a single T cell receptor (beta chain). Its target antigen remains unknown. Base qualities were left out, and no much larger clone turns up one base away. The data originate from a study of blood T cell repertoires in COVID-19 (dated by TCRdb to the early 2020s). General notes on the study: Samples covering the acute and convalescent phases of COVID-19 were provided by collaborators in the United States, Italy and Spain. The material from the prospective study consisted of cDNA or gDNA derived from T cells, B-cell-depleted T cells, or PBMCs. Deeply sampled blood TCRbeta repertoires from subjects exposed to, actively infected with, or recovered from COVID-19 were included in the dataset. The repertoires were released in a freely available public database intended as a resource for research on the immune response to SARS-CoV-2. Samples came from the ongoing ImmuneRACE study (first 160 participants) plus 1,254 subjects from 6 global collaborators. A de-identified subject ID, COVID-19 status, age in years and sex were almost always included in the sample metadata. Where HLA class I and class II types were available, the types were taken from metadata supplied by the sample provider, not from assay-based typing.

TCRbeta CDR3 regions were amplified from genomic DNA by means of the immunoSEQ Assay, a bias-controlled multiplex PCR. Processing in the source paper ran as follows. Nucleated cell counts per sample were estimated from amplification of reference gene primers within the assay. To quantify the absolute abundance of each unique TCRbeta CDR3 rearrangement, sequence reads were collapsed and filtered. For each sample, productive Simpson clonality was calculated by taking the square root of Simpson's diversity index across productive rearrangements. Drawn from immuneACCESS, this table holds only the in-frame rearrangements with V and J called that TCRdb kept. Clones are partly lost; checked studies trace under half to an unresolved V gene and leave the rest unexplained. D and trimming were read from the DNA, whereas the V and J calls and clone size are those reported in that table. The sample table records tens of thousands of clones; approximately 86% of these occur just once. Clones ranked in the top ten supply approximately 4.8% of the sample.

Summary of the overall study and its limitations: How much clinical and demographic metadata was included differed by source and by participant, and the metadata was provided uncurated.

At the junction V is shortened by 4 bases and J by 3 bases, with 12 bases in between. For CDR1 and CDR2, the germline V gene (reference sequence) lists GTSNPN and SVGIG. From cysteine to phenylalanine, the CDR3 is 13 amino acids long. Of the read, only the CDR3 DNA is kept; its 39 bases are in frame from base 1. Whole blood was collected in K2EDTA tubes by collaborating institutions according to the institutions' own protocols. Collaborator samples were shipped for TCRbeta analysis as frozen whole blood, isolated PBMCs, or DNA extracted from either sample type. This receptor was taken from a man aged 55 to 69 with acute or convalescent COVID-19. Material: peripheral blood. The sequence links TRBV30 to TRBJ2-5; the D region possibly corresponds to TRBD2 (6 bases align). CDR3 sequence: CAWTPGVEETQYF. The DNA sequence is TGTGCCTGGACCCCGGGGGTTGAAGAGACCCAGTACTTC.